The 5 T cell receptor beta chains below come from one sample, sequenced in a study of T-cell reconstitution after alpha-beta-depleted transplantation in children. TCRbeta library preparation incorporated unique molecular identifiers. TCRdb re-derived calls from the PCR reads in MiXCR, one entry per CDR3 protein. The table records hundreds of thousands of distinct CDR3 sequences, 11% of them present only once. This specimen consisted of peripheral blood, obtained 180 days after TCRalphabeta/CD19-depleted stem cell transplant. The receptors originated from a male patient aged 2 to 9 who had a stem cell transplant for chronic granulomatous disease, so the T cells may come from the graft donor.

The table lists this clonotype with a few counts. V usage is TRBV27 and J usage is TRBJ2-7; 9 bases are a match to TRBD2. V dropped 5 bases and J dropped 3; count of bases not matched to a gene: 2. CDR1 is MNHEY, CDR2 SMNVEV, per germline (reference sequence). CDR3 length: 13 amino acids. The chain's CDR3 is CASSLAGYYEQYF. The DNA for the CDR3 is TGTGCCAGCAGTCTAGCGGGGTACTACGAGCAGTACTTC.

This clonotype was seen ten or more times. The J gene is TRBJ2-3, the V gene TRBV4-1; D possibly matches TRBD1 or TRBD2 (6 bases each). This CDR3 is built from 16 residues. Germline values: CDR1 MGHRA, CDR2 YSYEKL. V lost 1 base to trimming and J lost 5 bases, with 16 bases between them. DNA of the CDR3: TGCGCCAGCAGCCAAGGTCCTGGGGGCGGGGAAGATACGCAGTATTTT. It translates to CASSQGPGGGEDTQYF.

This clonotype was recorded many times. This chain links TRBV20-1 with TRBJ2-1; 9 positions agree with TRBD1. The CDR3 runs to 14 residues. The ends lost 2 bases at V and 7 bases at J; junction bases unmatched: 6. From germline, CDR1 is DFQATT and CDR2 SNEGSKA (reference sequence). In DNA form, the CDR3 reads TGCAGTGCTAGATCAGGACAGGGGTTGAATGAGCAGTTCTTC. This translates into CSARSGQGLNEQFF.

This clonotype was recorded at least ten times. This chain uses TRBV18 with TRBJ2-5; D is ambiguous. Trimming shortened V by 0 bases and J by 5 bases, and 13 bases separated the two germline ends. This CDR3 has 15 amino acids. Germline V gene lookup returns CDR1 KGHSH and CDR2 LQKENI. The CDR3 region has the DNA TGTGCCAGCTCACCACCGATGGTTACGACGGAGACCCAGTACTTC. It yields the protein CASSPPMVTTETQYF.

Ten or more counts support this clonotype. CDR3 region: CASSQEGGLGNQPQHF. The CDR3 nucleotides are TGCGCCAGCAGCCAAGAAGGAGGGCTCGGCAATCAGCCCCAGCATTTT. V usage is TRBV4-1 and J usage is TRBJ1-5; no clear D. The V end lost 0 bases, the J end lost 2 bases, and 11 bases lay between the germline ends. Germline V gives CDR1 MGHRA, CDR2 YSYEKL. This CDR3 has 16 amino acids.